This TCR beta chain was sequenced in a study of human T cells and chemical hapten exposure. Time point described: patch test 2, 6 weeks after DPC sensitization. Indicated treatment: therapeutic diphenylcyclopropenone sensitization with weekly scalp DPC. This clonotype was detected ten times or more. TCRdb passed the RACE reads through MiXCR, listing each CDR3 protein once. The sample lists around 82,000 distinct CDR3 sequences, 6.5% to 8% occurring once. The sequence was obtained from a woman in her 30s with alopecia areata. Some clones in this sample may be carry-over from other donors' samples. The sequencing used whole blood, collected in connection with sensitization to the hapten diphenylcyclopropenone (DPC).

DNA of the CDR3: TGCAGCGTTGTACAGGGGGCAGTCACCGGGGAGCTGTTTTTT. Translating it yields CSVVQGAVTGELFF. The J gene is TRBJ2-2, the V gene TRBV29-1, with TRBD1 identical over 9 bases. CDR3 size: 14 residues. The trim removed 4 bases at V and 4 bases at J, leaving 4 bases unmatched. Germline V gene sequence: CDR1 SQVTM, CDR2 ANQGSEA.